One sample yielded the 21 T cell receptor beta chains listed below, sequenced in a study of shared clonotypes between healthy human individuals. TCRdb's copy holds only in-frame clones and misses some; the assay was immunoSEQ multiplex PCR. The repertoire holds approximately 470,000 clones, with approximately 78% as singletons. Sequencing input: PBMCs. These receptors originate from a middle-aged woman in good health. Some clones in this sample may be carry-over from other donors' samples.

This clone has just one count. The chain combines TRBV5-1 with TRBJ2-7; D is ambiguous. This CDR3 is built from 12 residues. Germline values: CDR1 SGHRS, CDR2 YFSETQ. The V and J ends lost 5 bases and 3 bases respectively, with 9 bases between them. The DNA of the CDR3 is TGCGCCAGCAGGCAGGAAAGCTACGAGCAGTACTTC. Translation gives CASRQESYEQYF.

This chain links TRBV9 with TRBJ2-3, with D tentatively TRBD2 (6 bases). Germline lookup yields CDR1 SGDLS and CDR2 YYNGEE. Trimming pared 1 base from V and 1 base from J, leaving 10 bases between. This CDR3 is built from 15 residues. DNA of the CDR3: TGTGCCAGCAGCGTATTGGCTAGCGGCACAGATACGCAGTATTTT. Its protein is CASSVLASGTDTQYF.

This chain connects TRBV4-2 to TRBJ2-5; no firm D call. CDR1 LGHNA and CDR2 YNFKEQ come from the germline V gene. V was trimmed by 5 bases and J by 6 bases, leaving 10 bases between them. The CDR3 totals 12 residues. The CDR3 DNA reads TGTGCCAGCAGCGCAGACGGCCAGACCCAGTACTTC. It specifies CASSADGQTQYF.

The rearrangement joins TRBV28 to TRBJ1-5; D not certain. CDR1 MDHEN and CDR2 SYDVKM come from the germline V gene. The length of the CDR3 is 12 residues. Trimming shortened V by 7 bases and J by 5 bases, and 9 bases separated the two germline ends. The CDR3 DNA reads as TGTGCCAGCACCCTGGGGTATCAGCCCCAGCATTTT. Its translation is CASTLGYQPQHF. Combining the CDR3 with reference TRBV28 and TRBJ1-5 gives the whole variable domain DVKVTQSSRYLVKRTGEKVFLECVQDMDHENMFWYRQDPGLGLRLIYFSYDVKMKEKGDIPEGYSVSREKKERFSLILESASTNQTSMYLCASTLGYQPQHFGDGTRLSIL.

This clone was observed a few times. The rearrangement uses TRBV27 and TRBJ2-3, with D perhaps TRBD2 (7 bases). Trimming pared 3 bases from V and 6 bases from J, leaving 19 bases between. This CDR3 has 16 residues. The germline V gene has CDR1 MNHEY and CDR2 SMNVEV (reference sequence). The CDR3, as DNA: TGTGCCAGCAGTTTGGGGGGGCCCCACATGATGGATACGCAGTATTTT. Amino acid sequence: CASSLGGPHMMDTQYF.

The genes are TRBV18 and TRBJ2-5; maybe TRBD2 (6 bases). Germline assignment: CDR1 KGHSH and CDR2 LQKENI. V lost 3 bases and J lost 5, with 16 bases in between. This CDR3 region has 15 residues. The DNA for the CDR3 is TGTGCCAGCTCACCGAGACCGGGAGCAACGGAGACCCAGTACTTC. It translates to CASSPRPGATETQYF.

This clone has at least ten counts. Within the sample, other DNA sequences also encode this same CDR3. Here the CDR3 reads CSVEELQELQFF. CDR3 DNA sequence: TGCAGCGTTGAAGAGTTACAGGAATTACAGTTCTTC. The V call is TRBV29-1, the J call TRBJ2-1; TRBD1 might be the D (5 bases). V lost 0 bases to trimming and J lost 13 bases, with 13 bases between them. The germline V gene has CDR1 SQVTM and CDR2 ANQGSEA. The CDR3 is 12 residues long.

The chain has TRBV2 and TRBJ2-7; TRBD1 matches at 8 bases. The V gene end was trimmed by 6 bases and the J gene end by 4 bases; junction bases not matched to a gene: 8. The CDR3 is 14 amino acids. Germline V gene data show CDR1 as SNHLY and CDR2 as FYNNEI. CDR3 bases: TGTGCCAGCAGCACTCGGACAGGGATATACGAGCAGTACTTC. Its protein is CASSTRTGIYEQYF.

J is TRBJ2-1 and V is TRBV5-6; 11 bases line up with TRBD1. CDR1 is SGHDT and CDR2 is YYEEEE in the germline V gene. The CDR3 is made up of 14 amino acids. V trimming: 4 bases; J trimming: 8 bases; junction bases outside the gene matches: 5. The CDR3 region is CASSRTGGVDEQFF. CDR3 nucleotide sequence: TGTGCCAGCAGCAGGACAGGGGGCGTGGATGAGCAGTTCTTC.

The chain is built from TRBV19 and TRBJ1-2, with D hard to call. The CDR3 runs to 13 residues. Trimming cost V 4 bases and J 1 base, with 7 bases left between them. Looked up from germline, CDR1 is LNHDA and CDR2 is SQIVND (reference sequence). The CDR3 DNA reads as TGTGCCAGTAGTAGCAAGGGTAACTATGGCTACACCTTC. Amino acid sequence: CASSSKGNYGYTF. The variable domain in full, completed from reference TRBV19 and TRBJ1-2, reads DGGITQSPKYLFRKEGQNVTLSCEQNLNHDAMYWYRQDPGQGLRLIYYSQIVNDFQKGDIAEGYSVSREKKESFPLTVTSAQKNPTAFYLCASSSKGNYGYTFGSGTRLTVV.

This chain uses TRBV20-1 with TRBJ2-2; D is ambiguous. Trimming stripped 6 bases from V and 7 bases from J, with 9 bases between. CDR1 DFQATT and CDR2 SNEGSKA come from the germline V gene (reference sequence). The CDR3 extends over 11 amino acids. In DNA, the CDR3 is TGCAGTGCCCTGAAGGACGGGGAGCTGTTTTTT. Translated: CSALKDGELFF.

The chain employs TRBV18 and TRBJ1-4; perhaps TRBD1 as D (5 bases). This CDR3 region has 15 residues. The germline gives CDR1 KGHSH, CDR2 LQKENI. V shed 4 bases and J shed 5 bases, with 14 bases lying between them. CDR3 DNA: TGTGCCAGCTCACAATTTCAGGGCCTCAATGAAAAACTGTTTTTT. Protein product: CASSQFQGLNEKLFF.

The V and J genes are TRBV6-1 and TRBJ2-7; D gene unclear. CDR3 length: 16 residues. V lost 2 bases to trimming and J lost 1 base, with 15 bases between them. Looked up from germline, CDR1 is MNHNS and CDR2 is SASEGT. The CDR3 here is CASSELLGRPSYEQYF. The CDR3 DNA is TGTGCCAGCAGTGAATTGTTAGGGCGGCCTTCCTACGAGCAGTACTTC.

V gene TRBV7-3 combines with J gene TRBJ2-5; TRBD1 is a possible D gene (5 bases). The CDR3 has 15 amino acids. CDR1 SGHTA and CDR2 FQGTGA come from the germline V gene. The ends were cut back, 3 bases at V and 5 bases at J, with 16 bases in the middle. CDR3 bases: TGTGCCAGCAGCTTGAATATGGGGCTGGGGGAGACCCAGTACTTC. It specifies CASSLNMGLGETQYF. Complete variable domain (other parts from reference TRBV7-3 and TRBJ2-5): GAGVSQTPSNKVTEKGKYVELRCDPISGHTALYWYRQSLGQGPEFLIYFQGTGAADDSGLPNDRFFAVRPEGSVSTLKIQRTERGDSAVYLCASSLNMGLGETQYFGPGTRLLVL.

On this clone itself: Other DNA sequences of this sample code for an identical CDR3. The chain links TRBV30 to TRBJ2-7; 10 nucleotides match TRBD2. This CDR3 is 16 amino acids long. V lost 3 bases to trimming and J lost 5 bases; unmatched junction nucleotides: 13. CDR1 and CDR2 from the germline V gene are GTSNPN and SVGIG (reference sequence). DNA of the CDR3: TGTGCCTGGAGCCACGCGCGAGCGGGAGGGCCCCACGAGCAGTACTTC. Its translation is CAWSHARAGGPHEQYF.

This chain joins TRBV2 and TRBJ1-4; 9 bases agree with TRBD1. The CDR3 runs 14 residues. CDR1 SNHLY and CDR2 FYNNEI come from the germline V gene. V lost 6 bases, J lost 8 bases, and 7 bases stayed unmatched. Here the CDR3 reads CASRKLQGAEKLFF. CDR3 sequence (DNA): TGTGCCAGCAGAAAATTACAGGGGGCGGAAAAACTGTTTTTT.

The V call is TRBV6-1, the J call TRBJ1-5; a possible D gene is TRBD1 (6 bases). Germline CDR1 reads MNHNS; CDR2 reads SASEGT. The CDR3 has 14 residues. Trimming shortened V by 6 bases and J by 0 bases, and 9 bases separated the two germline ends. The CDR3: CASRGQPSNQPQHF. In nucleotides, the CDR3 is TGTGCCAGCAGAGGACAGCCTAGCAATCAGCCCCAGCATTTT.

V is TRBV7-8 and J is TRBJ2-5; either TRBD1 or TRBD2 may fit D (6 bases each). Trimming took off 1 base at V and 5 bases at J, with 8 bases between the two ends. There are 13 residues in the CDR3. CDR1 is SGHVS and CDR2 is FQNEAQ in the germline V gene. The CDR3 loop reads CASSLDGGETQYF. For the CDR3, the DNA is TGTGCCAGCAGCTTAGACGGGGGCGAGACCCAGTACTTC.

This clone was picked up a small number of times. This chain links TRBV6-6 with TRBJ2-2; 8 bases match TRBD2. Germline loops: CDR1 MNHNY, CDR2 SVGAGI (reference sequence). This CDR3 region has 14 residues. The V segment lost 8 bases and the J segment 6 bases; nucleotides outside the gene matches: 8. CDR3 in amino acids: CASRVAGMAGELFF. The CDR3, as DNA: TGTGCCAGCCGAGTAGCGGGGATGGCCGGGGAGCTGTTTTTT.

The V gene is TRBV5-4, the J gene TRBJ1-1; TRBD1 matches at 11 bases. The length of the CDR3 is 16 residues. V lost 5 bases, J lost 5 bases, and 11 bases stayed unmatched. The germline V gene has CDR1 SGHNT and CDR2 YYREEE (reference sequence). CDR3 nucleotide sequence: TGTGCCAGCAGTCCGGACAGGGGGCGTCTCGGGACTGAAGCTTTCTTT. Residues: CASSPDRGRLGTEAFF.

The chain has TRBV5-8 and TRBJ1-3; D is uncertain. Germline V gives CDR1 SGHTS, CDR2 YDEGEE. The CDR3 loop spans 17 amino acids. The V and J ends lost 4 bases and 0 bases respectively, with 17 bases between them. The CDR3 DNA is TGTGCCAGCAGCCCGGACCAGGAAACCTTCTCTGGAAACACCATATATTTT. Residues: CASSPDQETFSGNTIYF.